Below, one T cell receptor (beta chain) is given with its context. TCRdb keeps only in-frame clones here, not all; method: immunoSEQ multiplex PCR. This sample yields approximately 99,000 clones, of which around nine tenths are seen a single time; around 0.76% belongs to the top ten. These data are taken from a study of T cell changes during pregnancy in multiple sclerosis. V dropped 3 bases and J dropped 4; count of bases not matched to a gene: 9. Germline lookup yields CDR1 SGDLS and CDR2 YYNGEE. The CDR3 is made up of 16 amino acids. The gene calls are TRBV9 and TRBJ1-3, with TRBD1 matching 8 bases. This clonotype was sampled from a female donor in good health, enrolled as a control in a pregnancy study. The sequenced sample was peripheral blood, obtained in the second trimester of pregnancy. The CDR3 nucleotides read TGTGCCAGCAGCGCACATACCAGGGGGCAGGGAAACACCATATATTTT. Protein product: CASSAHTRGQGNTIYF.